This T cell receptor beta chain was found in a study of identifying expanded T cells in peripheral blood (dated 2019 in TCRdb). Study-wide context: Four technical replicates, made by sequencing separate aliquots from the same pool of genomic DNA, were compared pairwise.

During the collection period, no immune events, such as infections, were documented for the healthy donors. To calibrate time-dependent variance in a beta-binomial model of T-cell clone differential abundance, blood repertoires from healthy donors were used as a training cohort. The training cohort included around ten healthy donors, of whom 3 were female and 7 were male. Donor ages ranged from roughly 29 to 64 years, with an average of about 40 years. Whole blood from each healthy donor was obtained from a commercial supplier and was collected at three time points roughly 14 days apart. For immunosequencing, genomic DNA was extracted from whole blood that had not been sorted. TCRbeta CDR3 regions were profiled with the immunoSEQ Assay using bias-controlled multiplex PCR amplification of genomic DNA. The original methods were these. The absolute abundance of each unique TCRbeta CDR3 region was quantified after sequences were collapsed and filtered. Differential abundance was tested with a binomial (Fisher-equivalent) model and with a beta-binomial model adding time-dependent variance fitted from healthy donors. Clones with fewer than 5 combined templates were removed, and differential abundance was called for clones with a Benjamini-Hochberg FDR below 0.01. Using the form v = (b*log(k)+a)^2, the beta-binomial variance was modeled as a function of the total template count across the two samples. TCRdb limited this immuneACCESS table to in-frame rearrangements with V and J called. A share of clones is missing; checked studies link under half to unresolved V genes, and the rest is unexplained. V and J calls and clone size are those listed in that table; D and trimming were worked out from the DNA. In this sample the table shows about 90,000 clones, 88% of which occur a single time. Together, the top ten hold under 6% of the sample.

Only one count was recorded for this clone. It lacks a known antigen. Per-base qualities were not stored, and no clone one base away is much larger. Overall study outcomes, separate from this receptor: For all healthy donors, the variance in clone template counts between two-week samples rose significantly as total template count increased. The binomial model flagged roughly 1.1 differentially abundant clones between technical replicates, compared with about 16 over approximately two weeks and 19 over roughly 4 weeks. The authors expected that over much longer intervals, such as months to years, biological variance in healthy repertoires might increase even further. Across all healthy-donor time intervals, the beta-binomial model significantly lowered both the number of clones called differentially abundant and the false-positive rate.

Sequences MGHRA (CDR1) and YSYEKL (CDR2) are obtained from the germline V gene. V is shortened by 1 base, J by 5 bases, and the region joining them spans 17 bases. From its cysteine to its phenylalanine, the CDR3 spans 16 amino acids. Just CDR3 DNA is preserved here, 48 bases in frame from base 1. Input material: blood. The TCR was taken from a person aged 18 to 75 in good health. The sequence is built from TRBV4-1 and TRBJ1-1; the D region possibly corresponds to TRBD1 (5 bases align). The CDR3 has the sequence CASSQGLFRDGTEAFF. In nucleotides, the sequence is TGCGCCAGCAGCCAAGGGCTCTTCAGGGACGGGACTGAAGCTTTCTTT.